The present TCR beta chain was sequenced within a study of T cell repertoires in cytomegalovirus infection. TCRdb recomputed calls from the reads with MiXCR, one row per CDR3 protein. The sample has 200,000 or so distinct CDR3 sequences; 28% are singletons. This clonotype was seen a few times. What was sequenced was PBMCs. This clonotype originated in a human donor in good health (CMV status not recorded). Some clones in this sample may be carry-over from other donors' samples.

CDR3: CASSLGQNQVQPQHF. The CDR3, as DNA: TGTGCCAGCAGCTTGGGTCAAAACCAGGTCCAGCCCCAGCATTTT. The rearrangement links TRBV7-2 to TRBJ1-5; D is undetermined. V was cut by 3 bases and J by 7 bases, with 16 bases left in between. CDR1 and CDR2 (germline): SGHTA, FQGNSA. The CDR3 consists of 15 residues.